This T cell receptor beta chain was observed in a study of Graves' ophthalmopathy and Graves' hyperthyroidism. Trimming took off 0 bases at V and 6 bases at J, with 9 bases between the two ends. The CDR3 extends over 13 amino acids. Per the germline V gene, CDR1 is SGHAT and CDR2 is FQNNGV. In its sample, this clonotype was seen many times. RNA transcripts were the source from which TCR beta CDR3 regions were amplified. Following a first-round RT-PCR that used HTBI primers, a second-round multiplex PCR was carried out. TCRdb redid the calling of the multiplex PCR reads with MiXCR, one entry per CDR3 protein. The sample holds about 390,000 distinct CDR3 sequences, approximately 15% seen once.

The sequence was collected from a woman younger than 35 with stable Graves' hyperthyroidism. The V and J genes are TRBV11-2 and TRBJ2-7; D is unresolved. Input material: peripheral blood. CDR3 DNA: TGTGCCAGCAGCTTAGATCCGGGTAGCGAGCAGTACTTC. Translated, it gives CASSLDPGSEQYF. Together with reference TRBV11-2 and TRBJ2-7, the CDR3 gives the full variable domain: EAGVAQSPRYKIIEKRQSVAFWCNPISGHATLYWYQQILGQGPKLLIQFQNNGVVDDSQLPKDRFSAERLKGVDSTLKIQPAKLEDSAVYLCASSLDPGSEQYFGPGTRLTVT.